Each of the 10 T cell receptor beta chains below was sequenced from the same sample in a study of CXCR3-negative and CXCR3-positive naive CD8 T cells. UMI-tagged TRB cDNA libraries were built via 5' RACE. With the 5' RACE reads reprocessed, TCRdb shows one record per CDR3 protein and no DNA. This specimen shows about 48,000 distinct CDR3 sequences; the ten leading clones hold approximately 15%. Sequencing was done on a sample of memory CD8+ T cells from blood. The receptor set was obtained from a human donor in good health. Some clones in this sample may be carry-over from other donors' samples.

The CDR3 reads CASSSLWGTEAFF. The chain combines TRBV6-5 with TRBJ1-1. There are 13 residues in the CDR3. Germline-derived CDR1 and CDR2 are MNHEY and SVGAGI.

The gene calls are TRBV7-9 and TRBJ2-4; TCRdb's D gene call, TRBD1, goes unchecked for lack of DNA. The CDR3 contains 16 residues. CDR1 and CDR2 from the germline V gene are SEHNR and FQNEAQ (reference sequence). CDR3 in amino acids: CASSFGTGLAKNIQYF.

The chain is built from TRBV4-2 and TRBJ1-2. The CDR3 is 15 residues long. Germline CDR1 reads LGHNA; CDR2 reads YNFKEQ. The CDR3: CASSQEGERYYGYTF.

The rearrangement uses TRBV4-1 and TRBJ2-7; the D call of TRBD1 rests on TCRdb alone, since no DNA is present to check it. CDR3 length equals 15 residues. Germline V lookup: CDR1 MGHRA, CDR2 YSYEKL. Here the CDR3 reads CASSQDFGRGYEQYF.

This chain joins TRBV5-1 and TRBJ1-1; the D call from TCRdb, TRBD1, cannot be confirmed without DNA. Germline CDR1 and CDR2: SGHRS and YFSETQ. This CDR3 has 18 residues. The chain's CDR3 is CASSLDGTGYLTSAEAFF.

This chain uses TRBV29-1 with TRBJ2-7. Germline assignment: CDR1 SQVTM and CDR2 ANQGSEA. The CDR3 sequence is 12 residues long. The CDR3 sequence is CSVEGAAYEQYF.

J is TRBJ2-1 and V is TRBV5-6; the TCRdb call, TRBD2, lacks DNA for checking. CDR3 length: 21 residues. CDR1 is SGHDT and CDR2 is YYEEEE in the germline V gene. The CDR3 sequence: CASSLDRQGPTRSARFNEQFF.

The rearrangement joins TRBV29-1 to TRBJ1-2. The CDR3 length is 12 residues. Germline loops: CDR1 SQVTM, CDR2 ANQGSEA. The CDR3 protein is CSVEGLYIGYTF.

V and J are TRBV28 and TRBJ2-5; TCRdb calls TRBD1, which cannot be checked without DNA. CDR3 length: 15 amino acids. CDR1 MDHEN and CDR2 SYDVKM come from the germline V gene. The CDR3 loop is CASSADRGGVETQYF.

The chain has TRBV7-6 and TRBJ2-5. Looked up from germline, CDR1 is SGHVS and CDR2 is FNYEAQ. This CDR3 has 12 residues. CDR3 sequence reads: CASSPTGETQYF.